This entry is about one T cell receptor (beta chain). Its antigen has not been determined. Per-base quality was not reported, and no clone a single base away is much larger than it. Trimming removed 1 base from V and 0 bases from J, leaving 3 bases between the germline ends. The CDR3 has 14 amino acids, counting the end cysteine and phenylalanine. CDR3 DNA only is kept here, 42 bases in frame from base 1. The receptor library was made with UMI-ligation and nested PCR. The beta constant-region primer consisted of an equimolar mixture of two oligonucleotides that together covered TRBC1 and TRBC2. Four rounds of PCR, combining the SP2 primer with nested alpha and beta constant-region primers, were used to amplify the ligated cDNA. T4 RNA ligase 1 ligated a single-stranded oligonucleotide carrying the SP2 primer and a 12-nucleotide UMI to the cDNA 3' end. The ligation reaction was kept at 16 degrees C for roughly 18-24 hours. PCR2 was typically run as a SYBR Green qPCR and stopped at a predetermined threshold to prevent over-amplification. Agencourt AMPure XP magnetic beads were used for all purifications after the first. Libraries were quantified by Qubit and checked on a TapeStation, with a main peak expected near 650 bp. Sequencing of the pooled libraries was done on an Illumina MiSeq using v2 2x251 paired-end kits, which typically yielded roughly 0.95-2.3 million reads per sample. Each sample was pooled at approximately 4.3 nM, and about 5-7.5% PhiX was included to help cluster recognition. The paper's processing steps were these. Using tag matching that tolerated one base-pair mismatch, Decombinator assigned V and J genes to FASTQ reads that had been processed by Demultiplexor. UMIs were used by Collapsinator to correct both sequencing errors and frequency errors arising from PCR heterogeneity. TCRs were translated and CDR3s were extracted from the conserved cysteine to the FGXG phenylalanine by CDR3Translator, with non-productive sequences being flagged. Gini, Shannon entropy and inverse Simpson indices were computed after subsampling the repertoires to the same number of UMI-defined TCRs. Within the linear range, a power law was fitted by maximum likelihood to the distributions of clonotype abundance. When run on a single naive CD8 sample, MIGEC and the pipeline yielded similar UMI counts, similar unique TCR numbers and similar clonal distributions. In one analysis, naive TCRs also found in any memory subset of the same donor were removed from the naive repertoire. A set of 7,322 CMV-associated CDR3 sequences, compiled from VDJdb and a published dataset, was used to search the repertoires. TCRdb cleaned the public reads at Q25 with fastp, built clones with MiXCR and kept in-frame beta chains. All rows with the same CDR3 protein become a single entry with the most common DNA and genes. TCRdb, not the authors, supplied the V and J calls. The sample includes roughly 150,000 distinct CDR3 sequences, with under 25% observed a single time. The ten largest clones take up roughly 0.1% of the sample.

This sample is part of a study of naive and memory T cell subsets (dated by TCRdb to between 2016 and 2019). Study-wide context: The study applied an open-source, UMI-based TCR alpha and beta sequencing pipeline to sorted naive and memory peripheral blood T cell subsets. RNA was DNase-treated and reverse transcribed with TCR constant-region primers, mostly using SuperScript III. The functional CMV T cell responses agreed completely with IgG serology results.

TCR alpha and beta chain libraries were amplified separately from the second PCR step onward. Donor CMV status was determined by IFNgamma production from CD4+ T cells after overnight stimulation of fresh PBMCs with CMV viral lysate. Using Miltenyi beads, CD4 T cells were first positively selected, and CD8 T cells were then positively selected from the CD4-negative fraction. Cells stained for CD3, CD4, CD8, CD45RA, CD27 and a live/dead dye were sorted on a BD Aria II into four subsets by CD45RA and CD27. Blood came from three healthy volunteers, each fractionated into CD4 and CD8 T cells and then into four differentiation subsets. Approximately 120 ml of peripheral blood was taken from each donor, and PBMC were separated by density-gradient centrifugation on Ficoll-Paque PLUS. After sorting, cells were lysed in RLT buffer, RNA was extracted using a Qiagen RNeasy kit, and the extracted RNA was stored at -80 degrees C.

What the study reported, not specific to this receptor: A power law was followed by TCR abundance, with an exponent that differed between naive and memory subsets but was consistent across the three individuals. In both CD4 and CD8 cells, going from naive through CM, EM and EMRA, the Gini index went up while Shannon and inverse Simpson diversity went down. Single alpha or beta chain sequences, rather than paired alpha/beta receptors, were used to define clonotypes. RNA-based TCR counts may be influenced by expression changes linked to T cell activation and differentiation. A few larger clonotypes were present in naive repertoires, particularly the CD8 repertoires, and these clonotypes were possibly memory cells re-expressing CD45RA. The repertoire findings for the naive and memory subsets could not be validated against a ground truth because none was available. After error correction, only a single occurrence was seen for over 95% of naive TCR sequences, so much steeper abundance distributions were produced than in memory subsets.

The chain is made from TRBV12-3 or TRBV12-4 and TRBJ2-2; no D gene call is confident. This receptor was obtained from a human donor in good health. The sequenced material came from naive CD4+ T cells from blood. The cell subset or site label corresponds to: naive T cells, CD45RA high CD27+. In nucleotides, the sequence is TGTGCCAGCAGTTTAGGAACGAACACCGGGGAGCTGTTTTTT. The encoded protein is CASSLGTNTGELFF.